The 8 T cell receptor beta chains given below trace back to one sample, sequenced in a study of identical twins. TCRdb re-derived calls from the 5' RACE reads in MiXCR, one entry per CDR3 protein. In the table there are over 550,000 distinct CDR3 sequences, roughly 7.1% of which are singletons. This sample also belongs to another study, concerning yellow fever vaccine responses in identical twins.

The sequenced sample was PBMCs. The receptors originated from a woman aged 18 to 35 in good health.

This clonotype was recorded at least ten times. The chain couples TRBV6-4 to TRBJ2-1; 7 nucleotides align to TRBD2. CDR1 and CDR2 from the germline V gene are MRHNA and SNTAGT. This CDR3 region has 13 residues. With V trimmed by 5 bases and J by 5 bases, 3 bases remained unmatched. CDR3 DNA sequence: TGTGCCAGCAGTACGGGGACTAACAATGAGCAGTTCTTC. Translation gives CASSTGTNNEQFF.

This clonotype occurred many times. This chain links TRBV18 with TRBJ2-2; D is ambiguous. The V end was cut by 1 base, the J end by 8 bases, with 5 bases between. Germline V gives CDR1 KGHSH, CDR2 LQKENI. This CDR3 region has 12 residues. CDR3 coding DNA: TGTGCCAGCTCACCACTGTCGGGGGAGCTGTTTTTT. Encoded protein: CASSPLSGELFF.

The chain combines TRBV10-3 with TRBJ1-1; TRBD1 agrees at 9 bases. The CDR3 covers 15 residues. V was pared by 6 bases and J by 3 bases, with 8 bases of the junction left unmatched. CDR1 ENHRY and CDR2 SYGVKD come from the germline V gene. The DNA for the CDR3 is TGTGCCATCAGGGGGACAGGGCGTCTTGACACTGAAGCTTTCTTT. Amino acids: CAIRGTGRLDTEAFF.

The chain recombines TRBV12-3 or TRBV12-4 with TRBJ1-2; 8 bases agree with TRBD1. V was pared by 0 bases and J by 4 bases, with 7 bases of the junction left unmatched. The CDR3 is 16 amino acids. CDR3 DNA sequence: TGTGCCAGCAGTTTAGCATGGGGGACAGGCACCTATGGCTACACCTTC. Translated, it gives CASSLAWGTGTYGYTF.

This clonotype came up a few times. The chain employs TRBV5-1 and TRBJ1-2, with D perhaps TRBD1 (5 bases). The CDR3 extends over 14 amino acids. Per germline, CDR1 SGHRS and CDR2 YFSETQ. V gave up 1 base and J gave up 8 bases, with 15 bases separating them. This chain's CDR3 is CASSLQSQGEGYTF. In nucleotides, the CDR3 is TGCGCCAGCAGCTTGCAGAGTCAGGGAGAGGGCTACACCTTC.

This clonotype was seen ten or more times. This chain uses TRBV3-1 with TRBJ1-3; D is unclear. The CDR3 contains 12 residues. Trimming cost V 0 bases and J 4 bases, with 1 base left between them. The germline CDR1 and CDR2 sequences are LGHDT and YNNKEL (reference sequence). The CDR3 DNA sequence: TGTGCCAGCAGCCAAGAAGGAAACACCATATATTTT. Amino acids: CASSQEGNTIYF.

This chain uses TRBV7-9 with TRBJ2-1, with D perhaps matching TRBD1 or TRBD2 (5 bases each). CDR3 size: 14 residues. Per the germline V gene, CDR1 is SEHNR and CDR2 is FQNEAQ (reference sequence). Trimming shortened V by 2 bases and J by 8 bases, and 13 bases separated the two germline ends. CDR3 DNA: TGTGCCAGCAGCTTAATGGACAACGGGGATGAGCAGTTCTTC. It yields the protein CASSLMDNGDEQFF.

This clonotype showed up just a few times. This chain uses TRBV6-1 with TRBJ2-2, with D unresolved. This CDR3 is 15 amino acids long. CDR1 is MNHNS, CDR2 SASEGT, per germline. Trimming cost V 8 bases and J 1 base, with 14 bases left between them. The CDR3 loop reads CASQVNHQNTGELFF. The CDR3 coding sequence is TGTGCCAGCCAGGTGAATCATCAGAACACCGGGGAGCTGTTTTTT.